Shown below are 9 T cell receptor beta chains from a single sample sequenced in a study of brain T cells in children with intractable seizures. Time point described: blood from clinic visit 5 months post-surgery; TSC patient then seizure free. Clones were sequenced by immunoSEQ multiplex PCR, and TCRdb holds only the in-frame ones, with some missing. Seen here are hundreds of thousands of clones, approximately 93% observed once, and the top ten hold 5.7%. This specimen consisted of peripheral blood, obtained about 5 months after surgery. The source is a boy under two years old with tuberous sclerosis and intractable seizures.

The rearrangement links TRBV7-3 to TRBJ2-6; no reliable D call. The V end lost 4 bases, the J end lost 4 bases, and 11 bases lay between the germline ends. The CDR3 is 15 residues long. Germline lookup yields CDR1 SGHTA and CDR2 FQGTGA. The CDR3 DNA reads as TGTGCCAGCAGCTGGGGAAGCCCCGGGGCCAACGTCCTGACTTTC. Its translation is CASSWGSPGANVLTF.

J is TRBJ1-5 and V is TRBV19, with D hard to call. Trimming removed 5 bases at V and 4 bases at J, with 15 bases between. Germline V lookup: CDR1 LNHDA, CDR2 SQIVND (reference sequence). This CDR3 is 15 amino acids long. CDR3 protein: CASSVQKKGNQPQHF. CDR3 nucleotides: TGTGCCAGTAGTGTACAAAAGAAGGGAAATCAGCCCCAGCATTTT.

The chain joins TRBV7-9 to TRBJ2-1; TRBD2 matches 12 bases. The CDR3 contains 17 residues. Germline CDR1 SEHNR, CDR2 FQNEAQ (reference sequence). V shed 5 bases and J 7 bases; nucleotides not matched to a gene: 12. In DNA, the CDR3 is TGTGCCAGCAGCAAAACGCCTAGCGGGGGGGAGAAAAATGAGCAGTTCTTC. Encoded protein: CASSKTPSGGEKNEQFF.

The chain joins TRBV6-2 or TRBV6-3 to TRBJ1-2; TRBD1 matches 7 bases. The V gene's germline CDR1 is MNHEY and CDR2 SVGEGT. Trimming took 6 bases from V and 8 from J; bases not matched to a gene: 9. CDR3 length equals 13 residues. CDR3: CASSLDRAWGYTF. For the CDR3, the DNA is TGTGCCAGCAGCCTCGACAGGGCTTGGGGCTACACCTTC.

The chain uses TRBV6-2 or TRBV6-3 and TRBJ1-2; a weak D match, TRBD1 (6 bases). The CDR3 runs to 15 residues. Germline V gives CDR1 MNHEY, CDR2 SVGEGT. Trimming took off 4 bases at V and 4 bases at J, with 16 bases between the two ends. In DNA form, the CDR3 reads TGTGCCAGCAGTTCCGGCGGGGGGCGCACCTATGGCTACACCTTC. It specifies CASSSGGGRTYGYTF.

The rearrangement uses TRBV18 and TRBJ2-3; 7 nucleotides agree with TRBD1. The germline gives CDR1 KGHSH, CDR2 LQKENI. The trim removed 3 bases at V and 4 bases at J, leaving 4 bases unmatched. The CDR3 is 14 amino acids. CDR3 amino acids: CASSPPGGADTQYF. As DNA, the CDR3 is TGTGCCAGCTCACCTCCAGGGGGAGCAGATACGCAGTATTTT.

The gene calls are TRBV13 and TRBJ2-6; TRBD1 is a possible D gene (6 bases). Trimming cost V 1 base and J 4 bases, with 11 bases left between them. Germline V gives CDR1 PRHDT, CDR2 FYEKMQ (reference sequence). CDR3 size: 16 residues. The CDR3 DNA reads TGTGCCAGCAGCTTAGTGTCAGGGGCCGGGGCCAACGTCCTGACTTTC. This sequence encodes CASSLVSGAGANVLTF.

The chain is built from TRBV7-6 and TRBJ1-1; D is uncertain. This CDR3 region has 16 residues. V lost 3 bases, J lost 0 bases, and 14 bases lay in between. In germline, CDR1 is SGHVS, CDR2 FNYEAQ. The CDR3 spells CASSFYEGPLNTEAFF. For the CDR3, the DNA is TGTGCCAGCAGCTTCTATGAGGGCCCCCTGAACACTGAAGCTTTCTTT.

This rearrangement joins TRBV3-1 (or the pseudogene TRBV3-2) to TRBJ1-2; no definite D call. Trimming pared 3 bases from V and 2 bases from J, leaving 13 bases between. CDR1 LGHDT and CDR2 YNNKEL come from the germline V gene (reference sequence). This CDR3 comprises 15 residues. The CDR3 reads CASSHDGSLNYGYTF. The CDR3 bases are TGTGCCAGCAGCCACGACGGCTCCCTCAACTATGGCTACACCTTC.